Below, one TCR beta chain is given with its context. Allocation to cohorts depended on clinical history reported by the participants. Those designated as exposed participants met a COVID-19 case within 2 weeks before study entry. The data were taken from a study of blood T cell repertoires in COVID-19. Original methodology: Amplification of reference gene primers was used by the study to estimate nucleated cell counts. Measured with immunoSEQ multiplex PCR; TCRdb has only the in-frame clones, and not every one. The V and J calls and clone size come from that table; D and trimming were worked out from the DNA. The sample shows around 200,000 clones, 75% to 90% of them seen only once. CDR1 is LGHDT and CDR2 is YNNKEL in the germline V gene (reference sequence). This CDR3 has 14 amino acids. V was cut by 2 bases and J by 0 bases, with 7 bases left in between.

The receptor's source is a woman younger than 45 who had been exposed to COVID-19. Material for sequencing was PBMCs or T cells enriched from blood (not recorded which). J is TRBJ1-1 and V is TRBV3-1 (or the pseudogene TRBV3-2); D is unclear. CDR3 sequence (DNA): TGTGCCAGCAGCCAATATACAATGAACACTGAAGCTTTCTTT. Amino acids: CASSQYTMNTEAFF.